This T cell receptor beta chain was retrieved from a study of cytomegalovirus exposure and HLA in healthy donors. Whole-study context: Inside one of the first data releases sat around 80 million unique TCRs taken from HLA-typed donors. The study, taken as a whole, reports: The availability of immune exposure information extended only to CMV serostatus. In all likelihood, a cluster of highly shared sequence variants was a sequencing artifact.

On this clone: Antigen unknown.

The study ran its PCR with 60 Vbeta and 13 Jbeta primers. Here immunoSEQ multiplex PCR was the method, and the copy in TCRdb shows in-frame clones only, minus some. The table shows over 150,000 clones, with 75% to 85% occurring only once. The CDR3 runs to 18 residues. CDR1 SNHLY and CDR2 FYNNEI come from the germline V gene. Trimming cost V 6 bases and J 8 bases; bases outside gene matches: 15. The V gene is TRBV2, the J gene TRBJ2-1, with 14 nucleotides matching TRBD2. The sequence came from a boy aged 5-17 years in good health and CMV-seronegative. The sequencing input was PBMCs. For the CDR3, the DNA is TGTGCCAGCAGCGATACCCTGGGGACTAGCGGGGGCATCGATGAGCAGTTCTTC. It translates to CASSDTLGTSGGIDEQFF.